This entry lists 22 T cell receptor beta chains sequenced from one sample in a study of metastatic and nonmetastatic thyroid tumors. Each patient came to thyroid surgery without any prior treatment (of any kind). TCRdb used MiXCR to call clones anew from the PCR reads. The repertoire consists of 14,000 or so clones, with about 25% occurring once and the leading ten covering around 7.8%. The sequenced material came from blood. Every receptor here comes from a female donor with papillary thyroid cancer or a benign thyroid nodule (not recorded which). Some clones in this sample may be carry-over from other donors' samples.

This clone ranks as medium-sized. The chain recombines TRBV6-1 with TRBJ2-7; TRBD1 is a possible D gene (5 bases). The length of the CDR3 is 14 residues. Per germline, CDR1 MNHNS and CDR2 SASEGT. Trimming pared 6 bases from V and 0 bases from J, leaving 12 bases between. CDR3 nucleotides: TGTGCCAGCAGCATTAGGGGCGACTCCTACGAGCAGTACTTC. Translated: CASSIRGDSYEQYF.

Many counts were recorded for this clone. The V and J genes are TRBV12-3 or TRBV12-4 and TRBJ2-1, with TRBD2 matching over 10 bases. Losses at the gene ends were 5 bases for V and 5 bases for J; bases not matched to a gene: 9. CDR3 size: 16 residues. The DNA for the CDR3 is TGTGCCAGCAGTGCGCGCCTAGCGGGAGACGACAATGAGCAGTTCTTC. Residues: CASSARLAGDDNEQFF.

The chain combines TRBV27 with TRBJ1-2; TRBD1 agrees at 9 bases. The germline CDR1 and CDR2 sequences are MNHEY and SMNVEV (reference sequence). V lost 6 bases to trimming and J lost 2 bases; unmatched junction nucleotides: 7. The CDR3 extends over 15 amino acids. The CDR3 nucleotides read TGTGCCAGCAGCTTAGCAGGGACAGGGAACTATGGCTACACCTTC. It codes for CASSLAGTGNYGYTF.

The chain uses TRBV7-2 and TRBJ2-1; no firm D call. The CDR3 is made up of 13 amino acids. The V gene's germline CDR1 is SGHTA and CDR2 FQGNSA. V gave up 5 bases and J gave up 0 bases, with 5 bases separating them. The CDR3 coding sequence is TGTGCCAGCAGCCCAGGCTCCTACAATGAGCAGTTCTTC. The encoded protein is CASSPGSYNEQFF.

The rearrangement uses TRBV30 and TRBJ1-1, with D maybe TRBD1 (5 bases). Per the germline V gene, CDR1 is GTSNPN and CDR2 is SVGIG (reference sequence). CDR3 size: 13 residues. V gave up 2 bases and J gave up 1 base, with 8 bases separating them. The CDR3 nucleotides read TGTGCCTGGAGTTCGACAGAGAACACTGAAGCTTTCTTT. Protein sequence: CAWSSTENTEAFF.

This clone has at least ten counts. The rearrangement uses TRBV14 and TRBJ1-1; D may be TRBD1 (6 bases). The CDR3 sequence is 14 residues long. The ends were cut back, 0 bases at V and 4 bases at J, with 9 bases in the middle. CDR1 and CDR2 from the germline V gene are SGHDN and FVKESK. CDR3 amino acids: CASSQDNRATEAFF. CDR3 nucleotide sequence: TGTGCCAGCAGCCAAGATAACAGGGCCACTGAAGCTTTCTTT.

This clone occurred many times. The chain combines TRBV18 with TRBJ1-1; no reliable D call. Germline loops: CDR1 KGHSH, CDR2 LQKENI. There are 13 residues in the CDR3. The V gene lost 3 bases and the J gene lost 0 bases, with 5 bases spanning the gap. CDR3 coding DNA: TGTGCCAGCTCACCGAGCTTGAACACTGAAGCTTTCTTT. Translation: CASSPSLNTEAFF.

V gene TRBV7-8 combines with J gene TRBJ1-1; D is unresolved. The CDR3 is 15 amino acids. Deletions cut 1 base from V and 4 bases from J, with 13 bases between. Germline V gene data show CDR1 as SGHVS and CDR2 as FQNEAQ. The CDR3 reads CASSLGWAVGTEAFF. CDR3 DNA sequence: TGTGCCAGCAGCTTAGGATGGGCGGTGGGCACTGAAGCTTTCTTT. Using reference TRBV7-8 and TRBJ1-1 for the parts outside the CDR3, the full variable domain is GAGVSQSPRYKVAKRGQDVALRCDPISGHVSLFWYQQALGQGPEFLTYFQNEAQLDKSGLPSDRFFAERPEGSVSTLKIQRTQQEDSAVYLCASSLGWAVGTEAFFGQGTRLTVV.

V is TRBV6-1 and J is TRBJ2-7; D is possibly TRBD2 (6 bases). Germline V gives CDR1 MNHNS, CDR2 SASEGT. The CDR3 spans 13 residues. V was pared by 7 bases and J by 6 bases, with 16 bases between. The CDR3 loop is CASKGLGFAEQYF. The CDR3 DNA reads as TGTGCCAGCAAGGGACTGGGGTTTGCCGAGCAGTACTTC.

This clone rates as medium-sized. The chain uses TRBV15 and TRBJ1-2; D not resolved. Germline CDR1 LNHNV, CDR2 YYDKDF (reference sequence). V lost 0 bases to trimming and J lost 4 bases, with 3 bases between them. The CDR3 covers 12 residues. The CDR3 sequence: CATSRDGYGYTF. The CDR3 DNA sequence: TGTGCCACCAGCAGAGACGGCTATGGCTACACCTTC.

The chain recombines TRBV20-1 with TRBJ2-5, with D tentatively TRBD1 (6 bases). This CDR3 has 15 residues. Trimming removed 3 bases from V and 1 base from J, with 15 bases in between. Germline V gene sequence: CDR1 DFQATT, CDR2 SNEGSKA (reference sequence). The CDR3 protein is CSASSSAGAQETQYF. The CDR3 DNA sequence: TGCAGTGCTAGCTCGTCCGCAGGGGCCCAAGAGACCCAGTACTTC.

This clone is medium-sized within its sample. V and J are TRBV28 and TRBJ2-7; no reliable D call. CDR3 length equals 14 residues. Trimming removed 4 bases from V and 5 bases from J, with 15 bases in between. Germline CDR1 MDHEN, CDR2 SYDVKM. CDR3 region: CASSSPKGGDEQYF. The CDR3 coding sequence is TGTGCCAGCAGTTCCCCAAAAGGCGGCGACGAGCAGTACTTC.

The table lists this clone with many counts. The gene calls are TRBV20-1 and TRBJ2-3; no firm D call. This CDR3 contains 13 residues. V shed 6 bases and J shed 0 bases, with 10 bases lying between them. Germline V CDR1 and CDR2: DFQATT, SNEGSKA (reference sequence). CDR3 sequence: CSAVSGSTDTQYF. CDR3 DNA: TGCAGTGCGGTCAGTGGGAGCACAGATACGCAGTATTTT.

This clone was recorded many times. For the CDR3, the DNA is TGTGCCAGCAGCTTAGGACGGCAGACGGGCTACACCTTC. Protein sequence: CASSLGRQTGYTF. The chain carries TRBV7-2 and TRBJ1-2, with D unresolved. The CDR3 has 13 amino acids. Trimming stripped 1 base from V and 8 bases from J, with 11 bases between. Germline lookup yields CDR1 SGHTA and CDR2 FQGNSA.

This clone was recorded at least ten times. The rearrangement uses TRBV19 and TRBJ1-4; 7 nucleotides match TRBD1. CDR3 size: 17 residues. The germline V gene encodes CDR1 LNHDA and CDR2 SQIVND (reference sequence). V shed 6 bases and J 0 bases; nucleotides not matched to a gene: 10. In nucleotides, the CDR3 is TGTGCCAGTAGGACTCTTAAGGGGGCGGCAACTAATGAAAAACTGTTTTTT. Translated, it gives CASRTLKGAATNEKLFF.

This clone is medium-sized by share. The chain joins TRBV6-1 to TRBJ1-2; maybe TRBD1 (5 bases). Germline loops: CDR1 MNHNS, CDR2 SASEGT. The CDR3 has 13 amino acids. The V end was cut by 1 base, the J end by 4 bases, with 7 bases between. This CDR3 is CASSEGDGYGYTF. In nucleotides, the CDR3 is TGTGCCAGCAGTGAAGGGGACGGCTATGGCTACACCTTC.

This clone was observed many times. The J gene is TRBJ2-3, the V gene TRBV2; the match to TRBD2 covers 9 bases. CDR1 and CDR2 from the germline V gene are SNHLY and FYNNEI. CDR3 length: 16 residues. After removal of 5 bases from V and 6 bases from J, the junction contained 12 bases not matched to a gene. The CDR3 spells CASSQSSGGGSDTQYF. CDR3 in DNA: TGTGCCAGCAGTCAGAGTAGCGGGGGAGGGTCGGATACGCAGTATTTT.

This clone was found a few times. The germline gene is not matched at one end of the junction; a read error may be the cause. The V call is TRBV6-1, the J call TRBJ1-5; weak D call: TRBD1 (6 bases). The CDR3 extends over 14 amino acids. Germline lookup yields CDR1 MNHNS and CDR2 SASEGT. Written as DNA, the CDR3 is TGTGCCAGCAGTCTATCAGGGGATATTCAGCCCGAGCATTTT. Protein: CASSLSGDIQPEHF.

This clone came up many times. The CDR3 here is CASSQGLAAATYEQYF. The CDR3 region has the DNA TGTGCCAGCAGCCAGGGACTAGCGGCGGCAACCTACGAGCAGTACTTC. The chain joins TRBV3-1 to TRBJ2-7, with 11 bases matching TRBD2. The ends lost 3 bases at V and 2 bases at J; junction bases unmatched: 6. Germline CDR1 and CDR2: LGHDT and YNNKEL (reference sequence). The CDR3 totals 16 residues.

This clone was seen at least ten times. The chain is built from TRBV7-9 and TRBJ1-4; TRBD1 matches at 7 bases. Per germline, CDR1 SEHNR and CDR2 FQNEAQ (reference sequence). The CDR3 extends over 14 amino acids. The ends lost 8 bases at V and 0 bases at J; junction bases unmatched: 3. CDR3 amino acids: CASQGDATNEKLFF. The CDR3 DNA reads as TGTGCCAGCCAGGGGGACGCAACTAATGAAAAACTGTTTTTT.

This clone was recorded many times. The chain links TRBV24-1 to TRBJ2-3; TRBD1 matches at 8 bases. This CDR3 is built from 17 residues. Trimming at V came to 4 bases and at J to 1 base, leaving 9 bases not matched to a gene. Looked up from germline, CDR1 is KGHDR and CDR2 is SFDVKD. This CDR3 is CATSDSVPGQGTDTQYF. The CDR3, as DNA: TGTGCCACCAGTGACTCCGTCCCGGGACAGGGCACAGATACGCAGTATTTT.

Many counts were recorded for this clone. This sample also contains other DNA sequences that code for the same CDR3. The chain is built from TRBV5-1 and TRBJ2-5; the D gene is possibly TRBD1 (5 bases). V lost 5 bases, J lost 0 bases, and 17 bases lay in between. Germline CDR1 is SGHRS and CDR2 is YFSETQ. This CDR3 comprises 16 residues. As DNA, the CDR3 is TGCGCCAGCAGAATGAACGCGGCAGGGTACCAAGAGACCCAGTACTTC. Translated: CASRMNAAGYQETQYF.